This TCR beta chain was found in a study of OX40 agonist ivuxolimab in advanced cancers. The CDR3 spans 16 residues. The J segment lost 8 bases and the V segment lost 2 bases, leaving 11 bases of the junction unmatched. Germline V gene sequence: CDR1 MDHEN, CDR2 SYDVKM. Sequenced by immunoSEQ multiplex PCR; TCRdb stores in-frame clones only, minus some. This table holds 30,000 to 40,000 clones, roughly nine tenths found once. This chain links TRBV28 with TRBJ2-1; 8 positions match TRBD2. Sequencing was performed on CD4+ or CD8+ T cells sorted from blood, taken in a trial of the OX40 agonist ivuxolimab. The receptor's source is an adult with an advanced solid tumor such as melanoma, head and neck, liver or kidney cancer. The CDR3, as DNA: TGTGCCAGCAGTTTAGAGACTAGCGCTCTCATCTATGAGCAGTTCTTC. Its protein product is CASSLETSALIYEQFF.